This is a list of T cell receptor beta chains from one sample in a study of blood T cell repertoires in COVID-19. Assay used: immunoSEQ multiplex PCR; TCRdb lists only in-frame clones, some missing. Of about 190,000 clones in the sample, approximately 86% were seen once. Source material: PBMCs or T cells enriched from blood (not recorded which). These receptors were obtained from a woman aged 55-69 years with acute COVID-19. Both conserved end residues are part of each CDR3. Fields, in order: D gene, J gene, V gene, clone size, CDR3 protein, CDR3 DNA. The D gene is left open where the match is weak. The listing skips clone size in some rows; elsewhere it reads once, few, many or a size class.

D gene: .; J gene: TRBJ2-1; V gene: TRBV9; clone size: .; CDR3 protein: CASSVETYGNEQFF; CDR3 DNA: TGTGCCAGCAGCGTAGAGACATATGGAAATGAGCAGTTCTTC
D gene: .; J gene: TRBJ2-5; V gene: TRBV7-2; clone size: .; CDR3 protein: CASRRGLAQETQYF; CDR3 DNA: TGTGCCAGCAGAAGAGGACTCGCACAAGAGACCCAGTACTTC
D gene: TRBD1; J gene: TRBJ1-2; V gene: TRBV29-1; clone size: .; CDR3 protein: CSARTGSSEGYTF; CDR3 DNA: TGCAGCGCAAGGACAGGGTCATCGGAAGGCTACACCTTC
D gene: .; J gene: TRBJ1-5; V gene: TRBV4-3; clone size: many; CDR3 protein: CASSQDQFLRSQPQHF; CDR3 DNA: TGCGCCAGCAGCCAAGATCAATTCTTGCGGAGTCAGCCCCAGCATTTT
D gene: TRBD1; J gene: TRBJ1-5; V gene: TRBV5-1; clone size: .; CDR3 protein: CASSPGTESYQPQHF; CDR3 DNA: TGCGCCAGCAGCCCCGGGACAGAGTCCTATCAGCCCCAGCATTTT
D gene: .; J gene: TRBJ1-3; V gene: TRBV7-2; clone size: .; CDR3 protein: CASSQHRVNSGNTIYF; CDR3 DNA: TGTGCCAGCAGCCAGCACAGGGTTAACTCTGGAAACACCATATATTTT
D gene: TRBD1; J gene: TRBJ1-1; V gene: TRBV6-2/TRBV6-3; clone size: .; CDR3 protein: CASSATGGATEAFF; CDR3 DNA: TGTGCCAGCAGTGCCACAGGGGGCGCGACTGAAGCTTTCTTT
D gene: .; J gene: TRBJ2-1; V gene: TRBV12-5; clone size: .; CDR3 protein: CASGLGAGVNNEQFF; CDR3 DNA: TGTGCTAGTGGTTTGGGGGCAGGGGTAAACAATGAGCAGTTCTTC
D gene: .; J gene: TRBJ1-2; V gene: TRBV30; clone size: .; CDR3 protein: CAWSVRWGGADGYTF; CDR3 DNA: TGTGCCTGGAGTGTACGTTGGGGAGGGGCCGATGGCTACACCTTC
D gene: TRBD1; J gene: TRBJ2-1; V gene: TRBV5-1; clone size: .; CDR3 protein: CASSLGGTGGNEQFF; CDR3 DNA: TGCGCCAGCAGCTTGGGCGGGACAGGGGGCAATGAGCAGTTCTTC
D gene: .; J gene: TRBJ1-4; V gene: TRBV30; clone size: few; CDR3 protein: CACQGSNEKLFF; CDR3 DNA: TGTGCCTGTCAGGGGTCTAATGAAAAACTGTTTTTT
D gene: TRBD1; J gene: TRBJ1-1; V gene: TRBV10-3; clone size: few; CDR3 protein: CAISRGQQGDTEAFF; CDR3 DNA: TGTGCCATCAGCCGAGGGCAACAGGGGGACACTGAAGCTTTCTTT
D gene: TRBD2; J gene: TRBJ2-1; V gene: TRBV11-3; clone size: .; CDR3 protein: CASSLRSTSGNNEQFF; CDR3 DNA: TGTGCCAGCAGCCTGCGATCGACTAGCGGTAACAATGAGCAGTTCTTC
D gene: .; J gene: TRBJ1-5; V gene: TRBV15; clone size: .; CDR3 protein: CATATRLDQPQHF; CDR3 DNA: TGTGCCACCGCGACTAGACTAGATCAGCCCCAGCATTTT
D gene: TRBD2; J gene: TRBJ2-3; V gene: TRBV6-6; clone size: .; CDR3 protein: CASSSLSGGGADTQYF; CDR3 DNA: TGTGCCAGCAGTTCCCTTAGCGGGGGCGGTGCAGATACGCAGTATTTT
D gene: .; J gene: TRBJ2-1; V gene: TRBV6-5; clone size: .; CDR3 protein: CASSYPSMGGNEQFF; CDR3 DNA: TGTGCCAGCAGTTATCCCTCTATGGGGGGTAATGAGCAGTTCTTC
D gene: .; J gene: TRBJ1-2; V gene: TRBV27; clone size: .; CDR3 protein: CASSFLLGGSGGYTF; CDR3 DNA: TGTGCCAGCAGTTTTTTACTTGGGGGGTCCGGGGGCTACACCTTC
D gene: TRBD2; J gene: TRBJ2-2; V gene: TRBV11-3; clone size: .; CDR3 protein: CASTYQGGTGELFF; CDR3 DNA: TGTGCCAGCACCTATCAGGGAGGGACCGGGGAGCTGTTTTTT
D gene: .; J gene: TRBJ1-5; V gene: TRBV28; clone size: few; CDR3 protein: CASTPAGNQPQHF; CDR3 DNA: TGTGCCAGCACACCGGCGGGCAATCAGCCCCAGCATTTT
D gene: TRBD2; J gene: TRBJ2-5; V gene: TRBV5-1; clone size: .; CDR3 protein: CASSRLAGGPEETQYF; CDR3 DNA: TGCGCCAGCAGTCGACTAGCGGGAGGGCCGGAAGAGACCCAGTACTTC
D gene: TRBD2; J gene: TRBJ2-1; V gene: TRBV7-4; clone size: .; CDR3 protein: CASSLKASGRVGNEQFF; CDR3 DNA: TGTGCCAGCAGCTTAAAGGCTAGCGGGAGAGTGGGGAATGAGCAGTTCTTC
D gene: TRBD1; J gene: TRBJ1-1; V gene: TRBV7-2; clone size: .; CDR3 protein: CASSLGVGQGVTEAFF; CDR3 DNA: TGTGCCAGCAGCTTAGGGGTGGGACAGGGGGTCACTGAAGCTTTCTTT
D gene: TRBD2; J gene: TRBJ2-7; V gene: TRBV27; clone size: .; CDR3 protein: CASSLDRTSTYEQYF; CDR3 DNA: TGTGCCAGCAGTTTAGATCGGACTAGCACCTACGAGCAGTACTTC
D gene: TRBD1; J gene: TRBJ1-1; V gene: TRBV9; clone size: .; CDR3 protein: CASSGQGKGTEAFF; CDR3 DNA: TGTGCCAGCAGCGGACAGGGGAAAGGGACTGAAGCTTTCTTT
D gene: TRBD2; J gene: TRBJ2-5; V gene: TRBV15; clone size: .; CDR3 protein: CATSRQPAGDQETQYF; CDR3 DNA: TGTGCCACCAGCAGACAACCCGCGGGGGACCAAGAGACCCAGTACTTC
D gene: TRBD1; J gene: TRBJ1-5; V gene: TRBV6-1; clone size: .; CDR3 protein: CASSAGTGVGNQPQHF; CDR3 DNA: TGTGCCAGCAGTGCCGGGACAGGGGTGGGCAATCAGCCCCAGCATTTT
D gene: .; J gene: TRBJ2-7; V gene: TRBV3-1/TRBV3-2; clone size: .; CDR3 protein: CASSQDSVSYEQYF; CDR3 DNA: TGTGCCAGCAGCCAGGATAGCGTCTCCTACGAGCAGTACTTC
D gene: .; J gene: TRBJ1-2; V gene: TRBV9; clone size: .; CDR3 protein: CASSPPTGANYGYTF; CDR3 DNA: TGTGCCAGCAGCCCCCCGACGGGAGCTAACTATGGCTACACCTTC
D gene: .; J gene: TRBJ1-4; V gene: TRBV24-1; clone size: few; CDR3 protein: CATSDPGKSEKLFF; CDR3 DNA: TGTGCCACCAGTGATCCGGGAAAGTCTGAAAAACTGTTTTTT
D gene: TRBD2; J gene: TRBJ2-6; V gene: TRBV27; clone size: .; CDR3 protein: CASTGGIQPHSGANVLTF; CDR3 DNA: TGTGCCAGCACGGGGGGAATACAACCGCACTCTGGGGCCAACGTCCTGACTTTC
D gene: TRBD1; J gene: TRBJ2-5; V gene: TRBV3-1/TRBV3-2; clone size: few; CDR3 protein: CASSQGTGGTETQYF; CDR3 DNA: TGTGCCAGCAGCCAAGGGACAGGGGGTACAGAGACCCAGTACTTC
D gene: .; J gene: TRBJ2-2; V gene: TRBV15; clone size: .; CDR3 protein: CATSRPGHTNTGELFF; CDR3 DNA: TGTGCCACCAGCAGGCCGGGACATACGAACACCGGGGAGCTGTTTTTT
D gene: .; J gene: TRBJ1-5; V gene: TRBV15; clone size: .; CDR3 protein: CATSRDPRISNQPQHF; CDR3 DNA: TGTGCCACCAGCAGAGATCCGAGAATAAGCAATCAGCCCCAGCATTTT
D gene: TRBD1; J gene: TRBJ2-7; V gene: TRBV5-1; clone size: .; CDR3 protein: CASSAQTGAAYEQYF; CDR3 DNA: TGCGCCAGCAGCGCACAGACAGGGGCCGCCTACGAGCAGTACTTC